Listed below are T cell receptor beta chains from one sample, sequenced in a study of liver allograft versus peripheral blood T cells. TCRdb recomputed calls from the reads with MiXCR, one row per CDR3 protein. This table has approximately 11,000 distinct CDR3 sequences, about 23% appearing once. The receptor set was obtained from a human patient who had a liver transplant. Some T cells may possibly be graft donor cells. Both conserved end residues are part of each CDR3. A D gene is named only where the DNA matches it firmly. Clone size is given for some rows only: seen once, a few or many times, or a class if the clone is expanded.

>TRBV20-1|TRBJ1-2|TRBD1|NA
CSARKGGTGVNYGYTF
TGCAGTGCTAGGAAGGGGGGGACAGGGGTTAACTATGGCTACACCTTC
>TRBV19|TRBJ2-3|NA|NA
CASSLEPGGSTDTQYF
TGTGCCAGTAGTCTCGAACCAGGGGGGAGCACAGATACGCAGTATTTT
>TRBV5-4|TRBJ1-1|NA|NA
CASSLTAMNTEAFF
TGTGCCAGCAGCCTGACAGCTATGAACACTGAAGCTTTCTTT
>TRBV30|TRBJ1-6|NA|NA
CAWSVLQGNSPLHF
TGTGCCTGGAGTGTACTTCAGGGAAATTCACCCCTCCACTTT
>TRBV12-3/TRBV12-4|TRBJ2-7|NA|NA
CASSSLHWSLYEQYF
TGTGCCAGCAGTTCGCTCCACTGGAGTCTCTACGAGCAGTACTTC
>TRBV6-5|TRBJ2-3|TRBD2|few
CASNKLAGGSDTQYF
TGTGCCAGCAACAAGCTAGCGGGAGGATCCGATACGCAGTATTTT
>TRBV18|TRBJ2-3|TRBD2|many
CASSPERWASGVDTQYF
TGTGCCAGCTCACCAGAACGGTGGGCTAGCGGGGTTGATACGCAGTATTTT
>TRBV7-9|TRBJ1-1|NA|medium-sized
CASSSWNTEAFF
TGTGCCAGCAGCTCGTGGAACACTGAAGCTTTCTTT
>TRBV20-1|TRBJ2-7|TRBD1|once
CSGWTGADAYEQYF
TGCAGTGGCTGGACAGGGGCCGATGCCTACGAGCAGTACTTC
>TRBV19|TRBJ1-6|NA|NA
CASRNSGADSPLHF
TGTGCCAGTAGGAATTCCGGGGCGGATTCACCCCTCCACTTT
>TRBV30|TRBJ2-7|TRBD1|few
CAWSPRGKAYYEQYF
TGTGCCTGGAGCCCCAGGGGGAAGGCCTACTACGAGCAGTACTTC
>TRBV19|TRBJ1-6|NA|medium-sized
CASSIMGSRYSPLHF
TGTGCCAGTAGTATCATGGGGTCTCGCTATTCACCCCTCCACTTT
>TRBV5-5|TRBJ1-4|NA|NA
CASSLGGNEKLFF
TGTGCCAGCAGCTTGGGTGGAAATGAAAAACTGTTTTTT
>TRBV14|TRBJ2-1|NA|few
CASSPRTYYNEQFF
TGTGCCAGCAGCCCGCGGACTTACTACAATGAGCAGTTCTTC
>TRBV20-1|TRBJ1-2|TRBD1|few
CSARGSTGVDYGYTF
TGCAGTGCTAGAGGGTCAACAGGGGTAGACTATGGCTACACCTTC
>TRBV5-4|TRBJ2-2|TRBD1|NA
CASSTGTGRGTGELFF
TGTGCCAGCAGCACCGGGACAGGGCGGGGGACCGGGGAGCTGTTTTTT
>TRBV5-6|TRBJ1-2|NA|medium-sized
CASSFLVSQAAWGYTF
TGTGCCAGCAGCTTCTTAGTGAGTCAGGCGGCGTGGGGCTACACCTTC
>TRBV7-2|TRBJ1-6|NA|medium-sized
CASSLESAGTNSPLHF
TGTGCCAGCAGCTTAGAGTCGGCAGGGACTAATTCACCCCTCCACTTT
>TRBV7-2|TRBJ1-1|NA|medium-sized
CASSLGLRGNTEAFF
TGTGCCAGCAGCTTAGGGTTGAGGGGTAACACTGAAGCTTTCTTT
>TRBV12-3/TRBV12-4|TRBJ2-3|NA|few
CASSLSGTDTQYF
TGTGCCAGCAGTTTGTCAGGGACAGATACGCAGTATTTT
>TRBV7-2|TRBJ2-1|TRBD2|few
CASSGSGSYNEQFF
TGTGCCAGCAGCGGTAGCGGGAGCTACAATGAGCAGTTCTTC
>TRBV19|TRBJ1-5|TRBD1|few
CASSIGDRGNQPQHF
TGTGCCAGTAGTATAGGGGACAGGGGCAATCAGCCCCAGCATTTT
>TRBV6-5|TRBJ1-2|NA|medium-sized
CASSYTQGSGYTF
TGTGCCAGCAGTTACACCCAGGGATCTGGCTACACCTTC
>TRBV6-5|TRBJ1-3|NA|few
CASRGLSSGNTIYF
TGTGCCAGCCGGGGACTGAGCTCTGGAAACACCATATATTTT
>TRBV19|TRBJ1-5|TRBD1|medium-sized
CASSITRTGANQPQHF
TGTGCCAGTAGTATAACGAGGACAGGGGCTAATCAGCCCCAGCATTTT
>TRBV19|TRBJ1-2|NA|medium-sized
CATLHREPFYGYTF
TGTGCCACCCTTCATCGGGAGCCTTTTTATGGCTACACCTTC
>TRBV6-5|TRBJ2-3|TRBD2|few
CASGGGGDDTQYF
TGTGCCAGCGGTGGGGGAGGGGACGATACGCAGTATTTT
>TRBV7-2|TRBJ1-2|NA|NA
CASSQHRAGYTF
TGTGCCAGCAGCCAGCACAGGGCTGGCTACACCTTC
>TRBV10-3|TRBJ1-1|NA|medium-sized
CAISEPAWAGTEAFF
TGTGCCATCAGTGAGCCGGCGTGGGCGGGCACTGAAGCTTTCTTT
>TRBV15|TRBJ1-2|NA|few
CATSRDTRGRVNDYGYTF
TGTGCCACCAGCAGAGATACGAGGGGACGGGTAAACGACTATGGCTACACCTTC
>TRBV27|TRBJ2-1|NA|few
CASRPLGSGSSYNEQFF
TGTGCCAGCAGACCGTTAGGTAGCGGCAGCTCCTACAATGAGCAGTTCTTC
>TRBV30|TRBJ2-1|NA|NA
CAWSVGGYEQFF
TGTGCCTGGAGTGTAGGCGGGTATGAGCAGTTCTTC
>TRBV18|TRBJ1-5|NA|medium-sized
CASSPPGGGQPQHF
TGTGCCAGCTCACCACCGGGGGGCGGTCAGCCCCAGCATTTT